Listed here are 30 T cell receptor beta chains from one sample, sequenced in a study of T cell changes during pregnancy in multiple sclerosis. Libraries were prepared by immunoSEQ multiplex PCR; TCRdb keeps only in-frame clonotypes and omits some of them. The table shows about 110,000 clones, with more than 80% occurring only once. This specimen was peripheral blood, taken before pregnancy. These receptors all come from a female donor with multiple sclerosis, enrolled in a pregnancy study.

In this sample, this clone turned up once. The chain employs TRBV19 and TRBJ2-5; D possibly corresponds to TRBD2 (6 bases). CDR3 length equals 13 residues. Germline-derived CDR1 and CDR2 are LNHDA and SQIVND (reference sequence). Between the trimmed V and J ends, which lost 6 bases and 5 bases, there was a span of 13 bases. The CDR3: CASSTGEWETQYF. The CDR3 region has the DNA TGTGCCAGTAGCACGGGGGAATGGGAGACCCAGTACTTC.

J is TRBJ2-7 and V is TRBV7-2, with TRBD1 as a possible D gene (6 bases). Germline values: CDR1 SGHTA, CDR2 FQGNSA. V lost 5 bases and J 6 bases, leaving 14 bases between the germline ends. The length of the CDR3 is 13 residues. The CDR3 nucleotides read TGTGCCAGCAGCCCCCAAAACAGGGCCGAGCAGTACTTC. Its protein product is CASSPQNRAEQYF. Supplemented by reference TRBV7-2 and TRBJ2-7, the full variable domain reads GAGVSQSPSNKVTEKGKDVELRCDPISGHTALYWYRQSLGQGLEFLIYFQGNSAPDKSGLPSDRFSAERTGGSVSTLTIQRTQQEDSAVYLCASSPQNRAEQYFGPGTRLTVT.

The chain recombines TRBV4-3 with TRBJ1-2; D is ambiguous. The CDR3 covers 11 residues. CDR1 is LGHNA, CDR2 YSLEER, per germline. Trimming stripped 5 bases from V and 8 bases from J, with 9 bases between. The CDR3 coding sequence is TGCGCCAGCAGCTCACTCTTGGGCTACACCTTC. It yields the protein CASSSLLGYTF.

The chain employs TRBV9 and TRBJ2-7, with 9 nucleotides matching TRBD2. The CDR3 contains 16 residues. Unmatched junction bases numbered 4, after V lost 0 bases and J lost 0 bases. Per the germline V gene, CDR1 is SGDLS and CDR2 is YYNGEE. The CDR3 region is CASSVGGTSHSYEQYF. The CDR3 DNA is TGTGCCAGCAGCGTAGGGGGGACTAGCCACTCCTACGAGCAGTACTTC.

The chain uses TRBV18 and TRBJ2-5; 10 nucleotides match TRBD2. The CDR3 is 16 amino acids. The V gene end was trimmed by 3 bases and the J gene end by 1 base; junction bases not matched to a gene: 5. Germline CDR1 is KGHSH and CDR2 is LQKENI. CDR3 in amino acids: CASSPLAGGFQETQYF. DNA for the CDR3: TGTGCCAGCTCACCCTTAGCGGGGGGATTCCAAGAGACCCAGTACTTC.

J is TRBJ2-4 and V is TRBV9; D may be TRBD2 (6 bases). CDR3 length: 14 residues. V was pared by 0 bases and J by 6 bases, with 10 bases between. CDR1 is SGDLS, CDR2 YYNGEE, per germline. The DNA for the CDR3 is TGTGCCAGCAGCGTAGGGGGACTTTCAAACATTCAGTACTTC. Amino acids: CASSVGGLSNIQYF.

The J gene is TRBJ2-7, the V gene TRBV7-2; D unresolved. The germline CDR1 and CDR2 sequences are SGHTA and FQGNSA. V lost 3 bases to trimming and J lost 2 bases, with 14 bases between them. This CDR3 region has 15 residues. CDR3 residues: CASSLESVFPYEQYF. The CDR3 region has the DNA TGTGCCAGCAGCTTGGAGTCAGTGTTTCCCTACGAGCAGTACTTC.

The chain uses TRBV2 and TRBJ2-2; the D is unclear. Germline V lookup: CDR1 SNHLY, CDR2 FYNNEI. The CDR3 has 13 amino acids. The ends were cut back, 4 bases at V and 5 bases at J, with 8 bases in the middle. CDR3 DNA sequence: TGTGCCAGCAGTGCGAGCTTAACCGGGGAGCTGTTTTTT. This sequence encodes CASSASLTGELFF.

The chain carries TRBV6-1 and TRBJ2-7, with D maybe TRBD2 (6 bases). The CDR3 runs 15 residues. The germline V and J ends were trimmed by 0 bases and 4 bases, with 13 bases remaining between them. CDR1 is MNHNS and CDR2 is SASEGT in the germline V gene. CDR3 protein: CASSEAWRDPYEQYF. The CDR3 DNA sequence: TGTGCCAGCAGTGAAGCTTGGCGGGATCCATACGAGCAGTACTTC.

This chain uses TRBV19 with TRBJ2-7; D possibly corresponds to TRBD2 (5 bases). The CDR3 has 15 residues. Per germline, CDR1 LNHDA and CDR2 SQIVND (reference sequence). The ends were cut back, 6 bases at V and 4 bases at J, with 19 bases in the middle. CDR3 nucleotide sequence: TGTGCCAGTAGCGATCCGGGAAGCTCGGATTACGAGCAGTACTTC. Translation gives CASSDPGSSDYEQYF. Variable domain in full (rest from reference TRBV19 and TRBJ2-7): DGGITQSPKYLFRKEGQNVTLSCEQNLNHDAMYWYRQDPGQGLRLIYYSQIVNDFQKGDIAEGYSVSREKKESFPLTVTSAQKNPTAFYLCASSDPGSSDYEQYFGPGTRLTVT.

The gene calls are TRBV2 and TRBJ2-7; D is unresolved. The CDR3 spans 15 residues. Germline V CDR1 and CDR2: SNHLY, FYNNEI. The V end was cut by 2 bases, the J end by 6 bases, with 17 bases between. The CDR3 DNA reads as TGTGCCAGCAGTGAAACCACCGGCCGTCGGAGCGAGCAGTACTTC. It encodes CASSETTGRRSEQYF.

V usage is TRBV14 and J usage is TRBJ2-1, with 8 nucleotides matching TRBD1. Germline CDR1 and CDR2: SGHDN and FVKESK. With 2 bases clipped from V and 6 bases from J, the junction kept 12 bases outside the gene matches. The CDR3 is made up of 17 amino acids. The CDR3 DNA reads TGTGCCAGCAGCCAACCCCCGGGACAGGTATACCCCAATGAGCAGTTCTTC. It specifies CASSQPPGQVYPNEQFF.

The chain has TRBV28 and TRBJ2-3, with 9 bases matching TRBD2. The germline gives CDR1 MDHEN, CDR2 SYDVKM. J lost 0 bases, V lost 7 bases, and 5 bases had no gene match. This CDR3 has 15 amino acids. This chain's CDR3 is CASILAGPSTDTQYF. Here the CDR3 DNA reads TGTGCCAGCATTCTAGCGGGACCAAGCACAGATACGCAGTATTTT.

CDR3 in DNA: TGTGCCAGCAGTGAGGGGGAGGGCCACACCGGGGAGCTGTTTTTT. Its translation is CASSEGEGHTGELFF. The chain couples TRBV6-1 to TRBJ2-2; 7 bases fit TRBD2. V was clipped by 3 bases and J by 3 bases; unmatched bases: 4. There are 15 residues in the CDR3. Looked up from germline, CDR1 is MNHNS and CDR2 is SASEGT.

The rearrangement joins TRBV7-8 to TRBJ2-5, with TRBD2 matching over 11 bases. This CDR3 has 17 residues. The trim removed 1 base at V and 4 bases at J, leaving 8 bases unmatched. Germline CDR1 and CDR2: SGHVS and FQNEAQ. CDR3 DNA sequence: TGTGCCAGCAGCTTAGGTGTAGCGGGGGGGCCCGGAGAGACCCAGTACTTC. Amino acid sequence: CASSLGVAGGPGETQYF.

The J gene is TRBJ2-5, the V gene TRBV6-6; no definite D call. Deletions cut 2 bases from V and 2 bases from J, with 6 bases between. CDR1 and CDR2 from the germline V gene are MNHNY and SVGAGI (reference sequence). The CDR3 consists of 13 residues. This chain's CDR3 is CASSYGGQETQYF. CDR3 coding DNA: TGTGCCAGCAGTTACGGCGGACAAGAGACCCAGTACTTC.

This chain uses TRBV10-1 with TRBJ1-4, with 7 bases fitting TRBD1. V shed 2 bases and J 0 bases; nucleotides not matched to a gene: 3. The V gene's germline CDR1 is WNHNN and CDR2 SYGVQD (reference sequence). The CDR3 loop spans 16 amino acids. The CDR3 protein is CASSELTGATNEKLFF. The CDR3 DNA reads as TGCGCCAGCAGTGAGCTAACAGGGGCAACTAATGAAAAACTGTTTTTT.

V and J are TRBV18 and TRBJ1-2, with unresolved D. V dropped 3 bases and J dropped 10 bases, with 12 bases sitting between them. The CDR3 totals 12 residues. Germline assignment: CDR1 KGHSH and CDR2 LQKENI. As DNA, the CDR3 is TGTGCCAGCTCACCGACCAGACTCGACTACACCTTC. Amino acids: CASSPTRLDYTF.

J is TRBJ2-5 and V is TRBV18; D remains unclear. Deletions cut 1 base from V and 2 bases from J, with 11 bases between. The CDR3 extends over 15 amino acids. The germline CDR1 and CDR2 sequences are KGHSH and LQKENI. For the CDR3, the DNA is TGTGCCAGCTCACCACGGGTTACAGCACAAGAGACCCAGTACTTC. Translating gives CASSPRVTAQETQYF.

V and J are TRBV5-1 and TRBJ2-1; 9 bases line up with TRBD2. With V trimmed by 5 bases and J by 5 bases, 8 bases remained unmatched. Germline V gives CDR1 SGHRS, CDR2 YFSETQ. This CDR3 contains 15 residues. The chain's CDR3 is CASSLLSGSNNEQFF. DNA for the CDR3: TGCGCCAGCAGTTTACTTAGCGGGAGTAACAATGAGCAGTTCTTC.

The chain links TRBV30 to TRBJ2-7; tentatively, D is TRBD2 (7 bases). Germline-derived CDR1 and CDR2 are GTSNPN and SVGIG (reference sequence). The CDR3 is 13 residues long. Trimming took 4 bases from V and 3 from J, leaving 13 bases between them. The CDR3 nucleotides are TGTGCCTGGAATGAAGGGGGGGTCTACGAGCAGTACTTC. It yields the protein CAWNEGGVYEQYF. The full variable domain, its missing parts supplied by reference TRBV30 and TRBJ2-7, is SQTIHQWPATLVQPVGSPLSLECTVEGTSNPNLYWYRQAAGRGLQLLFYSVGIGQISSEVPQNLSASRPQDRQFILSSKKLLLSDSGFYLCAWNEGGVYEQYFGPGTRLTVT.

The rearrangement joins TRBV19 to TRBJ2-2; 9 bases map to TRBD1. The CDR3 runs to 16 residues. Trimming cost V 4 bases and J 4 bases; bases outside gene matches: 7. Germline values: CDR1 LNHDA, CDR2 SQIVND (reference sequence). CDR3 nucleotide sequence: TGTGCCAGTAGTACCAGCGACAGGGGGGGCACCGGGGAGCTGTTTTTT. It yields the protein CASSTSDRGGTGELFF.

In its sample, this clone was seen once. The rearrangement links TRBV4-3 to TRBJ2-5; 9 nucleotides line up with TRBD2. The CDR3 length is 13 residues. Per germline, CDR1 LGHNA and CDR2 YSLEER. J lost 9 bases, V lost 3 bases, and 5 bases had no gene match. The CDR3 is CASSQGLAPSQYF. The CDR3 nucleotides are TGCGCCAGCAGCCAGGGACTAGCCCCTTCCCAGTACTTC.

The chain employs TRBV7-2 and TRBJ1-2; TRBD1 matches at 9 bases. Germline V gene sequence: CDR1 SGHTA, CDR2 FQGNSA. CDR3 length: 16 residues. V lost 3 bases to trimming and J lost 6 bases; unmatched junction nucleotides: 11. CDR3 loop: CASSFSPGTGSDGYTF. The DNA of the CDR3 is TGTGCCAGCAGCTTCAGTCCCGGGACAGGGTCAGATGGCTACACCTTC.

V and J are TRBV9 and TRBJ1-1; no clear D gene. Germline loops: CDR1 SGDLS, CDR2 YYNGEE. Trimming took off 0 bases at V and 0 bases at J, with 9 bases between the two ends. This CDR3 has 15 amino acids. CDR3 bases: TGTGCCAGCAGCGTAGTAACGACTGTGAACACTGAAGCTTTCTTT. Its translation is CASSVVTTVNTEAFF.

The rearrangement links TRBV11-3 to TRBJ2-5; D gene uncertain. The CDR3 is 11 residues long. The germline gives CDR1 SGHNT, CDR2 YENEEA. V was trimmed by 5 bases and J by 4 bases, leaving 5 bases between them. CDR3 sequence reads: CASSRGETQYF. Here the CDR3 DNA reads TGTGCCAGCAGCCGCGGAGAGACCCAGTACTTC.

The V call is TRBV30, the J call TRBJ2-5; the match to TRBD1 covers 7 bases. The germline gives CDR1 GTSNPN, CDR2 SVGIG (reference sequence). CDR3 length equals 12 residues. Trimming cost V 3 bases and J 4 bases; bases outside gene matches: 2. CDR3 loop: CAWSRDRETQYF. The CDR3 DNA follows: TGTGCCTGGAGCCGGGACAGAGAGACCCAGTACTTC.

The chain couples TRBV28 to TRBJ2-7, with 8 positions matching TRBD1. CDR1 is MDHEN, CDR2 SYDVKM, per germline. V trimming: 6 bases; J trimming: 3 bases; junction bases outside the gene matches: 4. The CDR3 is made up of 13 amino acids. The CDR3 DNA follows: TGTGCCAGCAGGAAGACAGGGGACTACGAGCAGTACTTC. Amino acids: CASRKTGDYEQYF. Combining the CDR3 with reference TRBV28 and TRBJ2-7 gives the whole variable domain DVKVTQSSRYLVKRTGEKVFLECVQDMDHENMFWYRQDPGLGLRLIYFSYDVKMKEKGDIPEGYSVSREKKERFSLILESASTNQTSMYLCASRKTGDYEQYFGPGTRLTVT.

This chain connects TRBV4-3 to TRBJ1-4, with D maybe TRBD1 (5 bases). In germline, CDR1 is LGHNA, CDR2 YSLEER. This CDR3 is 16 amino acids long. V was pared by 0 bases and J by 7 bases, with 15 bases between. The CDR3 bases are TGCGCCAGCAGCCAAGATCCAGGGATCTTGGGTGAAAAACTGTTTTTT. This encodes CASSQDPGILGEKLFF.

The chain is built from TRBV6-1 and TRBJ1-1; D call uncertain. The CDR3 length is 15 residues. Trimming stripped 2 bases from V and 1 base from J, with 11 bases between. Germline values: CDR1 MNHNS, CDR2 SASEGT. CDR3 protein: CASSEILTRNTEAFF. The CDR3 coding sequence is TGTGCCAGCAGTGAAATTCTGACTAGGAACACTGAAGCTTTCTTT.